This note documents a single TCR beta chain sequence. The data belong to a study of blood T cell repertoires in COVID-19. Looking at the study overall: From T cells, B-cell-depleted T cells, or PBMCs came the material, which was cDNA or gDNA.

V dropped 4 bases and J dropped 2 bases, with 13 bases sitting between them. Germline assignment: CDR1 SGHRS and CDR2 YFSETQ. This CDR3 is 15 amino acids long. In the original analysis: Reference gene primer amplification gave nucleated cell count estimates. Sequencing was performed with immunoSEQ multiplex PCR; in TCRdb, only in-frame clones are kept and a portion is missing. That table supplies the V and J calls and clone size; D and trimming were determined from the DNA. The data show roughly 30,000 clones, about 92% seen once. The chain carries TRBV5-1 and TRBJ2-1, with TRBD2 as a possible D gene (6 bases). The TCR comes from a woman in her sixties or seventies with COVID-19, enrolled during active disease. The sequencing sample was made of peripheral blood. The CDR3 sequence: CASSPQGGAYNEQFF. The DNA of the CDR3 is TGCGCCAGCAGCCCCCAAGGCGGGGCCTACAATGAGCAGTTCTTC.